This T cell receptor (beta chain) is drawn from a study of metastatic and nonmetastatic thyroid tumors. Thyroid surgery was preceded by no treatment in any patient. The CDR3 has 15 residues. The germline V gene has CDR1 MNHNS and CDR2 SASEGT. The germline V and J ends were trimmed by 8 bases and 1 base, with 14 bases remaining between them. TCRdb reanalyzed the PCR reads via MiXCR. The sample consists of 60,000 or so clones, roughly 4% of them appearing once. Input material: blood. The clonotype originates from a female donor with papillary thyroid cancer or a benign thyroid nodule (not recorded which). Some clones in this sample may be carry-over from other donors' samples. The rearrangement uses TRBV6-1 and TRBJ2-2; possibly TRBD2 for D (6 bases). The CDR3 loop reads CASSRGKGNTGELFF. CDR3 DNA sequence: TGTGCCAGCTCGCGGGGAAAAGGGAACACCGGGGAGCTGTTTTTT.